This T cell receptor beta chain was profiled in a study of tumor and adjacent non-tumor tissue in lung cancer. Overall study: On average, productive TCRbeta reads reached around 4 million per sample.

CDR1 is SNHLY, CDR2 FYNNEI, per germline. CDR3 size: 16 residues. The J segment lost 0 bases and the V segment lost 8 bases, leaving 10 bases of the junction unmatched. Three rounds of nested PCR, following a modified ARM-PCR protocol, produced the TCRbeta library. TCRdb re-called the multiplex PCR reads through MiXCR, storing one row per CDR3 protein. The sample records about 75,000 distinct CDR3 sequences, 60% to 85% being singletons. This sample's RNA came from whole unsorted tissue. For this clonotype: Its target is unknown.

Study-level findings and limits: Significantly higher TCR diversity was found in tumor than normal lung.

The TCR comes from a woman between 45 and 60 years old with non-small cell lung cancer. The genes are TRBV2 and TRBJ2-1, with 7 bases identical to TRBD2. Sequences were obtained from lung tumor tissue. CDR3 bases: TGTGCCAGCGCTAGCGGAGTGTTTAGCTCCTACAATGAGCAGTTCTTC. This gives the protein CASASGVFSSYNEQFF.